The T cell receptor (beta chain) described here comes from a study of blood T cell repertoires in COVID-19. Study background: The samples span acute and convalescent COVID-19 from the United States, Italy and Spain.

Per the study methods: Nucleated cell counts were estimated from reference gene primer amplification. This table comes from immunoSEQ multiplex PCR, and its TCRdb copy is limited to in-frame clones, with some not included. V and J calls and clone size come straight from that table; D and trimming were deduced from the DNA. The sample records 65,000 to 95,000 clones, about 87% being singletons. Unmatched junction bases numbered 9, after V lost 7 bases and J lost 6 bases. The germline CDR1 and CDR2 sequences are SGHRS and YFSETQ. The CDR3 totals 15 residues. The sequenced material came from peripheral blood. The chain recombines TRBV5-1 with TRBJ2-2, with TRBD2 identical over 10 bases. This receptor was taken from a man in his forties or fifties with active COVID-19. The CDR3 reads CASSRGTSVAGELFF. The DNA of the CDR3 is TGCGCCAGCTCACGGGGGACTAGCGTTGCCGGGGAGCTGTTTTTT.